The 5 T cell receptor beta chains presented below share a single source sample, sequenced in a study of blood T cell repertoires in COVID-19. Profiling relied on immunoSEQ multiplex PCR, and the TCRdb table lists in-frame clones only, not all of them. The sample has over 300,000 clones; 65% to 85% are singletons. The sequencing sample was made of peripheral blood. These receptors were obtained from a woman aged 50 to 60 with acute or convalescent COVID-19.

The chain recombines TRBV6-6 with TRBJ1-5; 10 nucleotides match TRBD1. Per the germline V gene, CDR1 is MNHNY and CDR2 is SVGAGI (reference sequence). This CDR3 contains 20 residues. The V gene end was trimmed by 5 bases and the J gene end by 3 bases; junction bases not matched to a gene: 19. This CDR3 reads CASSRQPGQGISSFNQPQHF. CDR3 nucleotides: TGTGCCAGCAGTCGCCAGCCGGGACAGGGGATTTCTTCCTTCAATCAGCCCCAGCATTTT.

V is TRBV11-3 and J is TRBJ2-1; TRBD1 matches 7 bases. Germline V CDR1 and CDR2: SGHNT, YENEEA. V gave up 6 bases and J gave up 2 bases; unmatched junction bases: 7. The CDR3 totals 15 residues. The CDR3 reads CASSIDRATYNEQFF. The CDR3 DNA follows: TGTGCCAGCAGTATCGACAGGGCTACCTACAATGAGCAGTTCTTC.

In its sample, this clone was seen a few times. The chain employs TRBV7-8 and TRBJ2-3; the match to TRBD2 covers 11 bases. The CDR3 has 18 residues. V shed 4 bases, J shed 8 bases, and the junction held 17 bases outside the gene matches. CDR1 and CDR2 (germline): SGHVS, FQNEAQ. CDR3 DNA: TGTGCCAGCAGCTCTGATTTACTAGCGGGAGAAGGGGGGGTTACGCAGTATTTT. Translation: CASSSDLLAGEGGVTQYF.

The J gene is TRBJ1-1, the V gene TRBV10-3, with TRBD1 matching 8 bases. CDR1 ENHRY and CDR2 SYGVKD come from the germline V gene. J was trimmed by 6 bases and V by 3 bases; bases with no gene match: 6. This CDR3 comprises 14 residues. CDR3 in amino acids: CAISEGTGLSEAFF. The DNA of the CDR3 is TGTGCCATCAGTGAAGGGACAGGCCTCTCTGAAGCTTTCTTT.

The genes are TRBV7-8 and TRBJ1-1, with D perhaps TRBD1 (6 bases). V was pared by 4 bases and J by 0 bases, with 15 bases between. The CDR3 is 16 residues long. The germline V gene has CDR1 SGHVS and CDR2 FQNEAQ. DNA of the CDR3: TGTGCCAGCAGCTCCCGAGGGGGAGCCATGAACACTGAAGCTTTCTTT. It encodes CASSSRGGAMNTEAFF.